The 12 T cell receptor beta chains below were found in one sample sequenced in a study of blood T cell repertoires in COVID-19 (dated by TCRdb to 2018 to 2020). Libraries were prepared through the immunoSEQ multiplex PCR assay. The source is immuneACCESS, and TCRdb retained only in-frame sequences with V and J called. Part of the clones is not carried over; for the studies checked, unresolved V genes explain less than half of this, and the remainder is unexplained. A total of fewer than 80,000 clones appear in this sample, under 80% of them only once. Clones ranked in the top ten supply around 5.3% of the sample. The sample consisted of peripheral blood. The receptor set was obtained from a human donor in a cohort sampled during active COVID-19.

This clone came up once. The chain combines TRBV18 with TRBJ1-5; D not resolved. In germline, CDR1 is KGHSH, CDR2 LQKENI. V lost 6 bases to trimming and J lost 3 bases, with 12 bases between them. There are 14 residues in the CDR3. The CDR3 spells CASSVDGDNQPQHF. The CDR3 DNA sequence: TGTGCCAGCTCCGTAGACGGGGACAATCAGCCCCAGCATTTT.

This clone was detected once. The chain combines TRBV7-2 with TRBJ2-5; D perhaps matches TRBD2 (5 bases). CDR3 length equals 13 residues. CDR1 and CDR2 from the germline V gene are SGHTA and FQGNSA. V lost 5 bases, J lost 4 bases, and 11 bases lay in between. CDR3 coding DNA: TGTGCCAGCAGCCGGGAAACCCGAGAGACCCAGTACTTC. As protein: CASSRETRETQYF.

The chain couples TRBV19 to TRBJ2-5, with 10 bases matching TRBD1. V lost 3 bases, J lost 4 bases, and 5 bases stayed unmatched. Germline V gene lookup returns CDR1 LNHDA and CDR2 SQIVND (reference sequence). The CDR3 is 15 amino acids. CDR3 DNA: TGTGCCAGTAGTATCGGGACAGGGGTCACAGAGACCCAGTACTTC. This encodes CASSIGTGVTETQYF.

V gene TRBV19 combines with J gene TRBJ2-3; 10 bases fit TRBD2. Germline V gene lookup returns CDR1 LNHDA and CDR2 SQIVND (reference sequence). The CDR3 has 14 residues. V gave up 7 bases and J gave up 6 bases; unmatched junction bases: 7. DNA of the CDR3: TGTGCCAGTAAGACAGCGGGGGGGCGTGATACGCAGTATTTT. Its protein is CASKTAGGRDTQYF. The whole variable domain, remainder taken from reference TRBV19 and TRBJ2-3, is DGGITQSPKYLFRKEGQNVTLSCEQNLNHDAMYWYRQDPGQGLRLIYYSQIVNDFQKGDIAEGYSVSREKKESFPLTVTSAQKNPTAFYLCASKTAGGRDTQYFGPGTRLTVL.

This CDR3 reads CASHRGQGTDTQYF. The CDR3 DNA follows: TGCGCCAGCCACAGGGGCCAGGGCACAGATACGCAGTATTTT. This chain joins TRBV5-1 and TRBJ2-3, with 7 bases fitting TRBD1. J gave up 1 base and V 7 bases, and 6 bases lay outside the gene matches. Per the germline V gene, CDR1 is SGHRS and CDR2 is YFSETQ. The CDR3 has 14 amino acids. The complete variable domain, with remaining parts taken from reference TRBV5-1 and TRBJ2-3, reads KAGVTQTPRYLIKTRGQQVTLSCSPISGHRSVSWYQQTPGQGLQFLFEYFSETQRNKGNFPGRFSGRQFSNSRSEMNVSTLELGDSALYLCASHRGQGTDTQYFGPGTRLTVL.

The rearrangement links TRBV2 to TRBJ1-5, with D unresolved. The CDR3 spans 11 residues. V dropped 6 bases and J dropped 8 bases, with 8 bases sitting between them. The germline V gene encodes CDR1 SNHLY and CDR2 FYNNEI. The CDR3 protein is CASRLGEPQHF. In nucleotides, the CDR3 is TGTGCCAGCAGACTCGGAGAGCCCCAGCATTTT.

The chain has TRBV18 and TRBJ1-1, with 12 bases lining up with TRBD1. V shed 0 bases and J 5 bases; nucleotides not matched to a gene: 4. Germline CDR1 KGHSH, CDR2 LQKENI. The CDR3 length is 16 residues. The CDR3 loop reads CASSPPGQGALTEAFF. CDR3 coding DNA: TGTGCCAGCTCACCACCGGGACAGGGGGCTTTAACTGAAGCTTTCTTT.

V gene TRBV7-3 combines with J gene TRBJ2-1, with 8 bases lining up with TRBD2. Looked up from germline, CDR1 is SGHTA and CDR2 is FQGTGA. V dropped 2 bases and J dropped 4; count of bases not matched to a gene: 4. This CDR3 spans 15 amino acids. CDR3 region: CASSLLAGKYNEQFF. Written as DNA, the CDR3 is TGTGCCAGCAGCTTATTAGCGGGAAAATACAATGAGCAGTTCTTC. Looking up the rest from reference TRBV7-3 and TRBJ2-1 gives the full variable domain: GAGVSQTPSNKVTEKGKYVELRCDPISGHTALYWYRQSLGQGPEFLIYFQGTGAADDSGLPNDRFFAVRPEGSVSTLKIQRTERGDSAVYLCASSLLAGKYNEQFFGPGTRLTVL.

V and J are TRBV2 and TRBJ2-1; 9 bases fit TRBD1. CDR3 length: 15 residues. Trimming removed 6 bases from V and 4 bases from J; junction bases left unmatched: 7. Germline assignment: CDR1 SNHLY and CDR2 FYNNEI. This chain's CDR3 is CASSPGQGFYNEQFF. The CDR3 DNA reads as TGTGCCAGCAGCCCGGGACAGGGATTTTACAATGAGCAGTTCTTC.

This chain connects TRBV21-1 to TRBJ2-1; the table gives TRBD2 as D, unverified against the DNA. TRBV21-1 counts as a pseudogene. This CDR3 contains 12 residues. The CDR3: CASTRDYGEQFF. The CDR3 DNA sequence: TGTGCCAGCACCAGGGACTATGGTGAGCAGTTCTTC.

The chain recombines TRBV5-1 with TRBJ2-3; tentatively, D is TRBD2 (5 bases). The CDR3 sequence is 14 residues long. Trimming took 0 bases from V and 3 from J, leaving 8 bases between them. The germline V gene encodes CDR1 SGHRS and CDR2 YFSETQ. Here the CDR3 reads CASSLVGVTDTQYF. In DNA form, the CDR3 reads TGCGCCAGCAGCTTGGTCGGGGTTACAGATACGCAGTATTTT.

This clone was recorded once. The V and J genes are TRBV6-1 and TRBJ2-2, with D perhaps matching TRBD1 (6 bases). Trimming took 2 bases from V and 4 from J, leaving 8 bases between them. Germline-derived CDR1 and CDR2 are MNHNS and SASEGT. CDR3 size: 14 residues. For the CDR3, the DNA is TGTGCCAGCAGTGAAACAGGGAGCACCGGGGAGCTGTTTTTT. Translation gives CASSETGSTGELFF.